The 20 T cell receptor beta chains given below trace back to one sample, sequenced in a study of T cells in Graves' hyperthyroidism and ophthalmopathy (dated by TCRdb to the late 2010s). Library preparation used multiplex PCR. Sequencing relied on an Illumina HiSeq 2000. Amplification of TCR beta CDR3 regions was carried out from RNA transcripts. For the first round of RT-PCR on the TCR CDR3, the HTBI primer set was used together with the Qiagen OneStep RT-PCR kit. The public reads were quality trimmed at Q25 with fastp and then assembled into clones with MiXCR by TCRdb, keeping productive beta chains. Each CDR3 protein appears once, grouped with its most common genes and DNA. The sample records around 300,000 distinct CDR3 sequences, 22% of which are singletons. Of the sample, 64% is held by the ten largest clones. The specimen sequenced was blood. Receptors originate from a man under 40 with Graves' ophthalmopathy.

This sequence joins TRBV6-6 and TRBJ2-7; D is uncertain. Trimming pared 0 bases from V and 0 bases from J, leaving 15 bases between. The germline gives CDR1 MNHNY, CDR2 SVGAGI (reference sequence). CDR3 size: 17 residues. This CDR3 is CASSYSFFPTSSYEQYF. The CDR3, as DNA: TGTGCCAGCAGTTACTCTTTTTTTCCGACAAGCTCCTACGAGCAGTACTTC.

This clonotype occurred a few times. The V and J genes are TRBV7-9 and TRBJ2-2, with D perhaps TRBD1 (6 bases). This CDR3 is 14 amino acids long. Germline CDR1 reads SEHNR; CDR2 reads FQNEAQ (reference sequence). Trimming pared 1 base from V and 6 bases from J, leaving 9 bases between. For the CDR3, the DNA is TGTGCCAGCAGCTTAGTGGGGGCTCCCGGGGAGCTGTTTTTT. Protein product: CASSLVGAPGELFF.

The rearrangement links TRBV6-2 or TRBV6-3 to TRBJ2-7, with 7 positions matching TRBD2. The ends lost 6 bases at V and 6 bases at J; junction bases unmatched: 5. The CDR3 spans 12 residues. In germline, CDR1 is MNHEY, CDR2 SVGEGT. CDR3 nucleotide sequence: TGTGCCAGCAGGACGACTAGCAGCGAGCAGTACTTC. Its protein product is CASRTTSSEQYF.

This clonotype was picked up many times. The chain links TRBV7-2 to TRBJ2-5; 9 bases agree with TRBD1. V lost 5 bases to trimming and J lost 4 bases; unmatched junction nucleotides: 2. The germline CDR1 and CDR2 sequences are SGHTA and FQGNSA. The CDR3 runs 13 residues. This CDR3 reads CASSLQGAETQYF. The CDR3 region has the DNA TGTGCCAGCAGCCTACAGGGGGCAGAGACCCAGTACTTC.

A few counts support this clonotype. The V gene is TRBV27, the J gene TRBJ1-1; D ambiguous. The CDR3 totals 13 residues. CDR1 is MNHEY and CDR2 is SMNVEV in the germline V gene (reference sequence). Between the trimmed V and J ends, which lost 11 bases and 0 bases, there was a span of 13 bases. The chain's CDR3 is CACRRSMNTEAFF. The DNA for the CDR3 is TGTGCCTGCCGGAGGAGCATGAACACTGAAGCTTTCTTT.

V is TRBV9 and J is TRBJ1-4, with no clear D. Trimming stripped 3 bases from V and 8 bases from J, with 14 bases between. CDR1 is SGDLS and CDR2 is YYNGEE in the germline V gene. The CDR3 sequence is 14 residues long. The CDR3 loop reads CASSAPGGKEKLFF. The DNA of the CDR3 is TGTGCCAGCAGCGCCCCAGGAGGGAAGGAAAAACTGTTTTTT. Looking up the rest from reference TRBV9 and TRBJ1-4 gives the full variable domain: DSGVTQTPKHLITATGQRVTLRCSPRSGDLSVYWYQQSLDQGLQFLIQYYNGEERAKGNILERFSAQQFPDLHSELNLSSLELGDSALYFCASSAPGGKEKLFFGSGTQLSVL.

The chain employs TRBV5-4 and TRBJ1-2, with a tentative D call TRBD1 (5 bases). V was shortened by 4 bases and J by 7 bases, with 11 bases between the two germline ends. The CDR3 is made up of 12 amino acids. CDR1 SGHNT and CDR2 YYREEE come from the germline V gene (reference sequence). CDR3 coding DNA: TGTGCCAGCAGCCAACAGGATTCTGGCTACACCTTC. It specifies CASSQQDSGYTF.

This clonotype has more than one count but fewer than ten. V gene TRBV28 combines with J gene TRBJ2-5; possibly TRBD1 for D (6 bases). The CDR3 spans 12 residues. Between the trimmed V and J ends, which lost 11 bases and 4 bases, there was a span of 14 bases. Per the germline V gene, CDR1 is MDHEN and CDR2 is SYDVKM. CDR3 sequence: CAAKGVGETQYF. CDR3 in DNA: TGTGCCGCGAAGGGGGTAGGAGAGACCCAGTACTTC.

This clonotype showed up many times. This chain uses TRBV20-1 with TRBJ2-3; the match to TRBD2 covers 14 bases. Germline-derived CDR1 and CDR2 are DFQATT and SNEGSKA (reference sequence). Trimming removed 2 bases from V and 6 bases from J; junction bases left unmatched: 7. The CDR3 extends over 16 amino acids. The CDR3 protein is CSARPGLAGGMDTQYF. The CDR3 DNA reads TGCAGTGCTAGACCTGGACTAGCGGGAGGAATGGATACGCAGTATTTT.

Of note for this clonotype: A read error may explain this, as a much larger clone is one base away. The chain joins TRBV6-1 to TRBJ1-1; D call uncertain. Germline CDR1 and CDR2: MNHNS and SASEGT. The CDR3 loop spans 12 amino acids. This CDR3 is CASRRVNTEASF. The CDR3 nucleotides are TGTGCCAGCAGGCGGGTGAACACTGAAGCTTCCTTT.

The rearrangement joins TRBV28 to TRBJ2-7; D ambiguous. Trimming stripped 2 bases from V and 3 bases from J, with 8 bases between. The CDR3 contains 13 residues. Germline V gene lookup returns CDR1 MDHEN and CDR2 SYDVKM. In DNA form, the CDR3 reads TGTGCCAGCAGTTTACGGGTTGGCTACGAGCAGTACTTC. Translating gives CASSLRVGYEQYF.

Notes on this clonotype: Because the CDR3 is missing its conserved closing phenylalanine or tryptophan, this is likely a read error. The chain employs TRBV28 and TRBJ2-7, with a tentative D call TRBD1 (5 bases). Germline lookup yields CDR1 MDHEN and CDR2 SYDVKM. The CDR3 sequence is 14 residues long. V gave up 4 bases and J gave up 2 bases, with 12 bases separating them. CDR3 sequence (DNA): TGTGCCAGCAGTTCGCCCGGACAACCCTACGAGCAGTACCTC. Its protein product is CASSSPGQPYEQYL.

The rearrangement links TRBV28 to TRBJ2-7; 7 nucleotides match TRBD2. CDR3 length: 14 residues. V shed 2 bases, J shed 2 bases, and the junction held 3 bases outside the gene matches. Germline CDR1 is MDHEN and CDR2 is SYDVKM. In nucleotides, the CDR3 is TGTGCCAGCAGTTTACGGGGGGTCCCCTACGAGCAGTACTTC. Amino acids: CASSLRGVPYEQYF.

V is TRBV27 and J is TRBJ2-2, with 7 bases aligning to TRBD1. The V and J ends lost 5 bases and 6 bases, in that order; junction bases with no gene match: 9. From germline, CDR1 is MNHEY and CDR2 SMNVEV (reference sequence). This CDR3 region has 15 residues. The CDR3 is CASSPRDRKSGELFF. The CDR3 region has the DNA TGTGCCAGCAGTCCCCGGGACAGAAAATCCGGGGAGCTGTTTTTT.

This chain uses TRBV29-1 with TRBJ1-1; TRBD1 matches at 7 bases. The CDR3 totals 13 residues. From germline, CDR1 is SQVTM and CDR2 ANQGSEA. The junction had 5 bases not matched to a gene; V was cut back by 6 bases and J by 1 base. CDR3: CSVLGTANTEAFF. CDR3 nucleotide sequence: TGCAGCGTACTCGGGACAGCGAACACTGAAGCTTTCTTT.

This clonotype has more than one count but fewer than ten. The genes are TRBV7-9 and TRBJ1-5; D is unresolved. V lost 5 bases and J lost 1, with 12 bases in between. This CDR3 is 15 amino acids long. Per the germline V gene, CDR1 is SEHNR and CDR2 is FQNEAQ (reference sequence). CDR3 protein: CASSRSIGSNQPQHF. The CDR3 DNA sequence: TGTGCCAGCAGCCGGAGTATCGGGAGCAATCAGCCCCAGCATTTT.

The chain recombines TRBV4-1 with TRBJ2-1; 8 bases map to TRBD2. There are 20 residues in the CDR3. V lost 6 bases to trimming and J lost 0 bases; unmatched junction nucleotides: 19. Germline loops: CDR1 MGHRA, CDR2 YSYEKL. CDR3 bases: TGCGCCAGCAGTTCTCCCAAGGGCCTAGCGGGCATAAGCTCCTACAATGAGCAGTTCTTC. It encodes CASSSPKGLAGISSYNEQFF.

This clonotype was seen only a few times. The chain links TRBV18 to TRBJ1-2; 9 nucleotides line up with TRBD1. The CDR3 covers 14 residues. Germline CDR1 reads KGHSH; CDR2 reads LQKENI. V shed 6 bases, J shed 6 bases, and the junction held 8 bases outside the gene matches. CDR3 sequence: CASSDKQGAHGYTF. The CDR3 DNA sequence: TGTGCCAGCTCGGACAAACAGGGGGCTCATGGCTACACCTTC.

This sequence joins TRBV28 and TRBJ1-3; D is perhaps TRBD1 (5 bases). Trimming stripped 7 bases from V and 2 bases from J, with 12 bases between. Germline V gene data show CDR1 as MDHEN and CDR2 as SYDVKM. The CDR3 spans 14 residues. The CDR3 region has the DNA TGTGCCAGCACCTCGGGGGGGACTGGAAACACCATATATTTT. The encoded protein is CASTSGGTGNTIYF.

The J gene is TRBJ2-7, the V gene TRBV5-1; 10 bases are shared with TRBD1. J gave up 3 bases and V 5 bases, and 8 bases lay outside the gene matches. Germline CDR1 SGHRS, CDR2 YFSETQ. This CDR3 comprises 15 residues. The CDR3 reads CASRLLWTGGYEQYF. The CDR3 region has the DNA TGCGCCAGCAGACTTCTTTGGACAGGGGGCTACGAGCAGTACTTC.